This T cell receptor (beta chain) is drawn from a study of blood T cell repertoires in COVID-19. Turning to the study itself: The United States, Italy and Spain provided the acute and convalescent COVID-19 samples.

This clone was observed once. V dropped 5 bases and J dropped 0 bases, with 7 bases sitting between them. The CDR3 loop spans 13 amino acids. In germline, CDR1 is MNHEY, CDR2 SVGAGI. This table comes from immunoSEQ multiplex PCR, and its TCRdb copy is limited to in-frame clones, with some not included. Of under 150,000 clones listed, under 95% are singletons. The sequence came from a man in his forties or fifties with active COVID-19. The sequenced sample consisted of peripheral blood. The chain employs TRBV6-5 and TRBJ1-1; a possible D gene is TRBD1 (6 bases). DNA for the CDR3: TGTGCCAGCAGTAGACAGGTGAACACTGAAGCTTTCTTT. Its protein is CASSRQVNTEAFF.